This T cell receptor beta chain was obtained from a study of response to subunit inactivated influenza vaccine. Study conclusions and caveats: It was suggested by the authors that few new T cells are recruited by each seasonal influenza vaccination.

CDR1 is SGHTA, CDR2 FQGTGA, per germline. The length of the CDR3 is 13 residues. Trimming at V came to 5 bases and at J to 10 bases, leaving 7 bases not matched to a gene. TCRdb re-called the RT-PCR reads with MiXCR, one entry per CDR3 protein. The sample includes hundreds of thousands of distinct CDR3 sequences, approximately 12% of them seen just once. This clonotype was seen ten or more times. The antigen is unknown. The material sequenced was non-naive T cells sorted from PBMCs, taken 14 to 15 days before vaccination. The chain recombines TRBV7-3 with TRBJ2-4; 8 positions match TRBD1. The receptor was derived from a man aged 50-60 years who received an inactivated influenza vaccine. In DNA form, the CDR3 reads TGTGCCAGCAGCCCAGGGGGCCGGGGAATTCAGTACTTC. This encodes CASSPGGRGIQYF.